The 22 T cell receptor beta chains below come from one sample, sequenced in a study of shared clonotypes between healthy human individuals. Profiling relied on immunoSEQ multiplex PCR, and the TCRdb table lists in-frame clones only, not all of them. The sample includes 2 million to 2.5 million clones, almost 96% of them seen just once. Sequencing was carried out using naive CD4+ T cells sorted from blood. The subset denotes: CD45RA+ positively selected. These receptors were obtained from a man aged 18 to 29 in good health.

This clone was seen once. One end of the junction does not line up with germline, which may come from a read error. V and J are TRBV7-7 and TRBJ2-2, with D perhaps matching TRBD1 (6 bases). The CDR3 has 15 amino acids. From germline, CDR1 is SSHAT and CDR2 FNYEAQ (reference sequence). Here the CDR3 DNA reads TGTGCTAGCAGCTCCGGGACACTTAACACCGGGGAGCTGTTTTTT. As protein: CASSSGTLNTGELFF.

The V gene is TRBV30, the J gene TRBJ2-5, with 8 bases matching TRBD1. The V and J ends lost 6 bases and 6 bases, in that order; junction bases with no gene match: 6. The CDR3 totals 12 residues. CDR1 GTSNPN and CDR2 SVGIG come from the germline V gene (reference sequence). The CDR3 DNA reads as TGTGCCTGTGACAGGGGAGGACAGACCCAGTACTTC. It encodes CACDRGGQTQYF.

This clone has only one observation. This sample includes further DNA sequences coding for the same CDR3. This chain connects TRBV11-2 to TRBJ2-3, with TRBD2 as a possible D gene (6 bases). V was pared by 0 bases and J by 5 bases, with 12 bases between. This CDR3 is built from 15 residues. CDR1 SGHAT and CDR2 FQNNGV come from the germline V gene. CDR3 DNA sequence: TGTGCCAGCAGCTTAGATGGCGGGAAGGGAGATACGCAGTATTTT. It codes for CASSLDGGKGDTQYF.

Notes on this clone: Other nucleotide sequences in the sample specify the same CDR3. The V call is TRBV30, the J call TRBJ2-1, with 12 positions matching TRBD2. CDR3 size: 15 residues. The J segment lost 6 bases and the V segment lost 3 bases, leaving 6 bases of the junction unmatched. In germline, CDR1 is GTSNPN, CDR2 SVGIG (reference sequence). Here the CDR3 reads CAWSKLAGGSNEQFF. The DNA of the CDR3 is TGTGCCTGGAGCAAACTAGCGGGAGGTTCCAATGAGCAGTTCTTC.

The chain combines TRBV12-1 with TRBJ1-3. TRBV12-1 is tagged as a pseudogene. The CDR3 runs 18 residues. The chain's CDR3 is CASSSLFEERSSGDTIYF. The CDR3 DNA reads as TGTGCCAGCAGCTCGTTATTCGAGGAGCGTTCGTCTGGAGACACCATATATTTT.

The chain recombines TRBV7-8 with TRBJ2-7, with TRBD1 identical over 8 bases. The ends lost 5 bases at V and 6 bases at J; junction bases unmatched: 12. This CDR3 is 15 amino acids long. CDR1 is SGHVS, CDR2 FQNEAQ, per germline. CDR3 nucleotide sequence: TGTGCCAGCAGCCCCACCGGACAGGGAATCTCCGAGCAGTACTTC. Translating it yields CASSPTGQGISEQYF.

The chain joins TRBV2 to TRBJ2-7; D may be TRBD2 (7 bases). V was clipped by 6 bases and J by 5 bases, with 17 bases between them. Germline V gene sequence: CDR1 SNHLY, CDR2 FYNNEI. The CDR3 runs to 14 residues. The CDR3 DNA sequence: TGTGCCAGCAGACTTGGGGGGGGGCCCCACGAGCAGTACTTC. Encoded protein: CASRLGGGPHEQYF. Full variable domain (remainder filled in from reference TRBV2 and TRBJ2-7): EPEVTQTPSHQVTQMGQEVILRCVPISNHLYFYWYRQILGQKVEFLVSFYNNEISEKSEIFDDQFSVERPDGSNFTLKIRSTKLEDSAMYFCASRLGGGPHEQYFGPGTRLTVT.

This sequence joins TRBV19 and TRBJ1-4; 7 nucleotides agree with TRBD1. This CDR3 region has 17 residues. Germline V gene lookup returns CDR1 LNHDA and CDR2 SQIVND (reference sequence). Trimming took 6 bases from V and 6 from J; bases not matched to a gene: 16. This CDR3 reads CASSTGVGGVSDEKLFF. As DNA, the CDR3 is TGTGCCAGTAGCACTGGGGTAGGGGGCGTCTCTGATGAAAAACTGTTTTTT.

With regard to this clone: The same CDR3 also results from other DNA sequences found in this sample. J is TRBJ2-3 and V is TRBV18, with D possibly being TRBD2 (6 bases). The germline gives CDR1 KGHSH, CDR2 LQKENI. The CDR3 runs 15 residues. Trimming shortened V by 3 bases and J by 0 bases, and 10 bases separated the two germline ends. CDR3 sequence: CASSPLSGSTDTQYF. DNA for the CDR3: TGTGCCAGCTCACCCCTTAGCGGTAGCACAGATACGCAGTATTTT.

This chain uses TRBV28 with TRBJ1-6; a weak D match, TRBD1 (5 bases). The CDR3 extends over 19 amino acids. Germline assignment: CDR1 MDHEN and CDR2 SYDVKM. The V end was cut by 7 bases, the J end by 1 base, with 23 bases between. The CDR3 is CASTGFEVGGSSYNSPLHF. In nucleotides, the CDR3 is TGTGCCAGCACTGGTTTTGAAGTCGGGGGGAGTTCCTATAATTCACCCCTCCACTTT. Full variable domain (missing parts from reference TRBV28 and TRBJ1-6): DVKVTQSSRYLVKRTGEKVFLECVQDMDHENMFWYRQDPGLGLRLIYFSYDVKMKEKGDIPEGYSVSREKKERFSLILESASTNQTSMYLCASTGFEVGGSSYNSPLHFGNGTRLTVT.

The chain carries TRBV30 and TRBJ1-5; the D gene is possibly TRBD1 (6 bases). Germline CDR1 is GTSNPN and CDR2 is SVGIG (reference sequence). V was trimmed by 2 bases and J by 6 bases, leaving 17 bases between them. The CDR3 runs 15 residues. As DNA, the CDR3 is TGTGCCTGGAGTACAGGGAAGGGGATCGGTCAGCCCCAGCATTTT. Translation gives CAWSTGKGIGQPQHF.

The J gene is TRBJ2-3, the V gene TRBV5-4; maybe TRBD2 (5 bases). The germline V gene has CDR1 SGHNT and CDR2 YYREEE (reference sequence). CDR3 size: 17 residues. Deletions cut 0 bases from V and 0 bases from J, with 14 bases between. CDR3 in DNA: TGTGCCAGCAGCTTGGGGCAGCGATCGGGGAGCACAGATACGCAGTATTTT. Translation gives CASSLGQRSGSTDTQYF.

The V gene is TRBV5-1, the J gene TRBJ2-3, with 8 bases matching TRBD2. CDR3 size: 16 residues. Germline CDR1 SGHRS, CDR2 YFSETQ. The V segment lost 0 bases and the J segment 2 bases; nucleotides outside the gene matches: 5. The CDR3 reads CASSLGVAGNTDTQYF. CDR3 in DNA: TGCGCCAGCAGCTTGGGAGTAGCGGGGAACACAGATACGCAGTATTTT.

This chain links TRBV10-3 with TRBJ2-7, with 14 bases that match TRBD2. V dropped 8 bases and J dropped 5; count of bases not matched to a gene: 5. Germline V lookup: CDR1 ENHRY, CDR2 SYGVKD. The CDR3 totals 14 residues. The CDR3 nucleotides read TGTGCCATCGGGACTAGCGGGAGTCTCAACGAGCAGTACTTC. Its protein product is CAIGTSGSLNEQYF.

The chain recombines TRBV29-1 with TRBJ1-3, with 8 bases fitting TRBD1. Looked up from germline, CDR1 is SQVTM and CDR2 is ANQGSEA. The V and J ends lost 2 bases and 2 bases, in that order; junction bases with no gene match: 2. The CDR3 totals 14 residues. The CDR3 is CSVEHRGTGNTIYF. In nucleotides, the CDR3 is TGCAGCGTTGAACACAGGGGGACTGGAAACACCATATATTTT. The full variable domain, rest sourced from reference TRBV29-1 and TRBJ1-3, is SAVISQKPSRDICQRGTSLTIQCQVDSQVTMMFWYRQQPGQSLTLIATANQGSEATYESGFVIDKFPISRPNLTFSTLTVSNMSPEDSSIYLCSVEHRGTGNTIYFGEGSWLTVV.

As to this clone: This same CDR3 is encoded by further DNA sequences in the sample. The chain joins TRBV6-5 to TRBJ1-2; the D gene is possibly TRBD1 (5 bases). V was pared by 5 bases and J by 3 bases, with 10 bases between. The CDR3 is 13 amino acids. Germline CDR1 and CDR2: MNHEY and SVGAGI. The CDR3 coding sequence is TGTGCCAGCAGTCCTCAGGGCGACTATGGCTACACCTTC. Its translation is CASSPQGDYGYTF.

The gene calls are TRBV30 and TRBJ1-1, with no clear D. Germline V gene data show CDR1 as GTSNPN and CDR2 as SVGIG (reference sequence). Trimming pared 4 bases from V and 0 bases from J, leaving 18 bases between. This CDR3 comprises 16 residues. The CDR3 DNA sequence: TGTGCCTGGACCATTGATCAAACGGCCTTGAACACTGAAGCTTTCTTT. Translating gives CAWTIDQTALNTEAFF.

CDR3 in DNA: TGTGCCAGCTCACGGAACAGGGGGCAGATCGACGAGCAGTACTTC. Translating it yields CASSRNRGQIDEQYF. V and J are TRBV18 and TRBJ2-7, with 9 positions matching TRBD1. The CDR3 runs to 15 residues. CDR1 is KGHSH, CDR2 LQKENI, per germline. The trim removed 4 bases at V and 5 bases at J, leaving 9 bases unmatched. Filled out from reference TRBV18 and TRBJ2-7, the complete variable domain reads NAGVMQNPRHLVRRRGQEARLRCSPMKGHSHVYWYRQLPEEGLKFMVYLQKENIIDESGMPKERFSAEFPKEGPSILRIQQVVRGDSAAYFCASSRNRGQIDEQYFGPGTRLTVT.

CDR3 nucleotides: TGTGCCAGCAGTGATTTGGTACGGGGCGACGAGCAGTACTTC. This translates into CASSDLVRGDEQYF. This chain links TRBV2 with TRBJ2-7; TRBD1 or TRBD2 may be the D gene (5 bases each). The germline CDR1 and CDR2 sequences are SNHLY and FYNNEI. This CDR3 contains 14 residues. With 3 bases removed from V and 5 bases from J, the gap between germline ends came to 14 bases.

The rearrangement uses TRBV6-1 and TRBJ1-4, with a tentative D call TRBD1 (5 bases). CDR1 and CDR2 (germline): MNHNS, SASEGT. This CDR3 has 14 amino acids. With 2 bases removed from V and 7 bases from J, the gap between germline ends came to 11 bases. CDR3 nucleotide sequence: TGTGCCAGCAGTGAACGGAGGGGACTTGAAAAACTGTTTTTT. It encodes CASSERRGLEKLFF.

The chain is built from TRBV9 and TRBJ1-1; TRBD1 agrees at 7 bases. The CDR3 has 15 amino acids. Germline-derived CDR1 and CDR2 are SGDLS and YYNGEE. Losses at the gene ends were 3 bases for V and 2 bases for J; bases not matched to a gene: 7. The DNA of the CDR3 is TGTGCCAGCAGCGCGCCCGGGACAGTTAACACTGAAGCTTTCTTT. Translating it yields CASSAPGTVNTEAFF.

The chain couples TRBV13 to TRBJ2-5, with 16 bases fitting TRBD2. The CDR3 contains 16 residues. CDR1 PRHDT and CDR2 FYEKMQ come from the germline V gene (reference sequence). V shed 5 bases and J 5 bases; nucleotides not matched to a gene: 5. The CDR3 sequence is CASSRGLAGGPETQYF. Here the CDR3 DNA reads TGTGCCAGCAGCCGGGGACTAGCGGGAGGGCCGGAGACCCAGTACTTC.